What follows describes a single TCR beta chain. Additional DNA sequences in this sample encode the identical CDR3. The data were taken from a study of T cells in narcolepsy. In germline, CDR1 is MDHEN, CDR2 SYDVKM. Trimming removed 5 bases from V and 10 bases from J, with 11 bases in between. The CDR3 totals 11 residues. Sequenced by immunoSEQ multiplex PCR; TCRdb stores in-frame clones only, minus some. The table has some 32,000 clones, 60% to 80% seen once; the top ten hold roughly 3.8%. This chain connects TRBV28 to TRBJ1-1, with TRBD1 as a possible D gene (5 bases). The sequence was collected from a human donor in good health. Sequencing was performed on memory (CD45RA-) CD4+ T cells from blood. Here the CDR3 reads CASSLQGGAFF. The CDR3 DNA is TGTGCCAGCAGTCTTCAGGGAGGAGCTTTCTTT.